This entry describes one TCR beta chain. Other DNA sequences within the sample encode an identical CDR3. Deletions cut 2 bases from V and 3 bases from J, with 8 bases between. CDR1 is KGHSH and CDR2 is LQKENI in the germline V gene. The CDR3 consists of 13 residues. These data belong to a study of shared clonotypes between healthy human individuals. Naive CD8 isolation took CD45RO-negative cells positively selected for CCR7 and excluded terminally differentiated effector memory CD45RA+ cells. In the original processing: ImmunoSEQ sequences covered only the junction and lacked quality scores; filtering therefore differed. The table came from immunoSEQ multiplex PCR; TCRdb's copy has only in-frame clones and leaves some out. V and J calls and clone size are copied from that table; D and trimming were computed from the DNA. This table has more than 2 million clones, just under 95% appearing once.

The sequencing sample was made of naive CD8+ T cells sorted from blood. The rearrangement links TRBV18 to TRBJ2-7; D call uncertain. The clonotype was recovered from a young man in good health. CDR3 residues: CASSPSDGYEQYF. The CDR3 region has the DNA TGTGCCAGCTCACCAAGCGACGGCTACGAGCAGTACTTC.